This is a list of T cell receptor beta chains from one sample in a study of T cells after yellow fever vaccination. One entry per CDR3 protein results from TCRdb running MiXCR on the 5' RACE reads. Of 25,000 to 35,000 distinct CDR3 sequences listed, 6% to 8% are singletons. Sequenced material: PBMCs, either bulk or a sorted T-cell subset (CD4+, CD8+, memory, or dextramer-sorted; not recorded which), taken on the day of the yellow fever booster vaccination. These receptors came from a man under 40 who received the YFV17D yellow fever vaccine. CDR3s include the opening cysteine and the closing phenylalanine or tryptophan. The D gene is left open where the match is weak. Clone size, where shown, is once, few, many, or a class for clones that have expanded.

D	V	size	J	CDR3	DNA
TRBD2	TRBV12-3/TRBV12-4	many	TRBJ2-2	CASSSGGRGELFF	TGTGCCAGCAGTTCGGGGGGGAGGGGGGAGCTGTTTTTT
NA	TRBV20-1	many	TRBJ2-3	CSARDDGGGRDTQYF	TGCAGTGCTAGAGATGACGGGGGCGGGAGAGATACGCAGTATTTT
NA	TRBV5-6	many	TRBJ2-4	CASSLIGKNIQYF	TGTGCCAGCAGCTTGATCGGAAAAAACATTCAGTACTTC
TRBD1	TRBV6-5	NA	TRBJ2-7	CASSYVGQGGDEQYF	TGTGCCAGCAGTTACGTCGGACAGGGGGGCGACGAGCAGTACTTC
TRBD2	TRBV28	NA	TRBJ2-1	CASSWEGSYNEQFF	TGTGCCAGCAGTTGGGAGGGCAGTTACAATGAGCAGTTCTTC
NA	TRBV6-5	many	TRBJ2-5	CASSTRDARETQYF	TGTGCCAGCAGCACCCGGGACGCGAGAGAGACCCAGTACTTC
NA	TRBV28	medium-sized	TRBJ2-7	CASSFSGRAPNGQYF	TGTGCCAGCAGTTTTTCGGGCAGGGCCCCGAATGGGCAGTACTTC
NA	TRBV7-2	many	TRBJ1-1	CASSIDRNTEAFF	TGTGCCAGCAGCATAGACAGGAACACTGAAGCTTTCTTT
NA	TRBV6-1	few	TRBJ2-1	CASRQGNNEQFF	TGTGCCAGCAGACAGGGAAACAATGAGCAGTTCTTC
NA	TRBV6-5	few	TRBJ2-3	CASSDSLGTDTQYF	TGTGCCAGCAGTGACTCCTTGGGCACAGATACGCAGTATTTT
NA	TRBV24-1	many	TRBJ2-7	CATSDSLDYEQYF	TGTGCCACCAGTGATTCCTTAGACTACGAGCAGTACTTC
TRBD2	TRBV7-2	many	TRBJ2-4	CASSLAVVAGLKNIQYF	TGTGCCAGCAGCTTAGCGGTGGTAGCGGGCCTCAAAAACATTCAGTACTTC
NA	TRBV20-1	few	TRBJ2-1	CSARALRVEVNEQFF	TGCAGTGCTAGAGCGCTCAGGGTCGAAGTCAATGAGCAGTTCTTC
NA	TRBV4-3	few	TRBJ2-1	CASSQDWGPNVPVNEQFF	TGCGCCAGCAGCCAAGATTGGGGGCCGAACGTTCCGGTGAATGAGCAGTTCTTC
TRBD1	TRBV7-9	few	TRBJ2-7	CASSLSGQGREQYF	TGTGCCAGCAGCTTATCGGGACAGGGTCGCGAGCAGTACTTC
NA	TRBV12-3/TRBV12-4	many	TRBJ2-2	CASSFRVGTGELFF	TGTGCCAGCAGTTTCCGGGTCGGCACCGGGGAGCTGTTTTTT
NA	TRBV12-3/TRBV12-4	many	TRBJ1-2	CASSLTRLANYGYTF	TGTGCCAGCAGTTTAACCCGCTTAGCTAACTATGGCTACACCTTC
TRBD1	TRBV7-3	NA	TRBJ2-1	CASSFNRQGALNEQFF	TGTGCCAGCAGCTTTAATCGACAGGGGGCCTTGAATGAGCAGTTCTTC
NA	TRBV19	many	TRBJ2-1	CASSMDQSEQFF	TGTGCCAGTTCAATGGACCAATCTGAGCAGTTCTTC
TRBD2	TRBV6-2/TRBV6-3	many	TRBJ2-7	CASSFSGFPSYEQYF	TGTGCCAGCAGTTTTAGCGGGTTCCCCTCCTACGAGCAGTACTTC
TRBD2	TRBV29-1	many	TRBJ2-1	CSVEDPGTSSYNEQFF	TGCAGCGTTGAAGATCCCGGGACTAGCAGCTACAATGAGCAGTTCTTC
NA	TRBV5-1	NA	TRBJ2-2	CASSLDRPSLLGELFF	TGCGCCAGCAGCTTGGATCGACCGTCTTTACTCGGGGAGCTGTTTTTT
TRBD1	TRBV6-5	many	TRBJ2-7	CASSYTGQGAYEQYF	TGTGCCAGCAGTTATACCGGACAGGGGGCCTACGAGCAGTACTTC
NA	TRBV7-9	NA	TRBJ2-7	CARSPGLGCEQYF	TGTGCCAGGAGCCCCGGGCTGGGCTGCGAGCAGTACTTC
NA	TRBV5-1	many	TRBJ2-2	CASSRDRANTGELFF	TGCGCCAGCAGCAGAGACAGAGCGAACACCGGGGAGCTGTTTTTT
NA	TRBV28	many	TRBJ2-1	CASSLRVMEQFF	TGTGCCAGCAGTTTACGGGTAATGGAGCAGTTCTTC
TRBD2	TRBV14	many	TRBJ2-2	CASSLLTSFTTGELFF	TGTGCCAGCAGCCTCTTGACTAGCTTCACCACCGGGGAGCTGTTTTTT
NA	TRBV15	many	TRBJ1-6	CATTSWEPISSPLHF	TGTGCCACCACTTCTTGGGAGCCTATCAGTTCACCCCTCCACTTT
TRBD2	TRBV12-3/TRBV12-4	many	TRBJ2-3	CASILADGTDTQYF	TGTGCCAGCATTCTAGCGGATGGCACAGATACGCAGTATTTT
NA	TRBV19	few	TRBJ2-2	CASSPQGMRAGELFF	TGTGCCAGTAGTCCCCAGGGGATGAGGGCCGGGGAGCTGTTTTTT
TRBD2	TRBV5-8	many	TRBJ2-7	CASSNLRERGTYEQYF	TGTGCCAGCAGTAATCTTCGGGAGCGGGGTACCTACGAGCAGTACTTC
TRBD2	TRBV4-1	NA	TRBJ2-1	CASSQVRAGADNEQFF	TGCGCCAGCAGCCAAGTTCGGGCGGGAGCGGACAATGAGCAGTTCTTC
NA	TRBV6-5	many	TRBJ2-1	CASSDGPGQFF	TGTGCCAGCAGTGATGGACCAGGGCAGTTCTTC
NA	TRBV11-3	many	TRBJ2-2	CASSFETGELFF	TGTGCCAGCAGCTTCGAAACCGGGGAGCTGTTTTTT
TRBD1	TRBV20-1	many	TRBJ2-7	CSALGQGPYEQYF	TGCAGTGCTTTGGGACAGGGCCCCTACGAGCAGTACTTC
NA	TRBV19	NA	TRBJ2-6	CASRTVSGANVLTF	TGTGCCAGTAGGACAGTCTCTGGGGCCAACGTCCTGACTTTC
NA	TRBV20-1	NA	TRBJ1-1	CSARGGPTNTEAFF	TGCAGTGCTAGAGGCGGGCCGACGAACACTGAAGCTTTCTTT
NA	TRBV5-1	many	TRBJ2-1	CASSQGNEQFF	TGCGCCAGCAGCCAAGGTAATGAGCAGTTCTTC
TRBD2	TRBV29-1	many	TRBJ2-1	CSVLAGVSYNEQFF	TGCAGCGTTTTGGCGGGAGTTTCCTACAATGAGCAGTTCTTC
NA	TRBV25-1	many	TRBJ2-5	CASSEYWGKGETQYF	TGTGCCAGCAGTGAATATTGGGGCAAAGGGGAGACCCAGTACTTC
TRBD2	TRBV4-2	few	TRBJ2-3	CASSPSTLTTRSRGGRKADTQYF	TGTGCCAGCAGCCCATCGACTTTGACCACTCGTTCCCGTGGCGGGAGGAAGGCAGATACGCAGTATTTT
NA	TRBV5-4	many	TRBJ2-7	CASSYGGGSYEQYF	TGTGCCAGCAGCTACGGTGGGGGGTCATACGAGCAGTACTTC
NA	TRBV20-1	few	TRBJ1-4	CSARAQGVGKLFF	TGCAGTGCTAGAGCACAGGGTGTTGGGAAACTGTTTTTT
NA	TRBV20-1	few	TRBJ1-5	CSARVGTGVNQPQHF	TGCAGTGCTAGAGTTGGCACAGGAGTTAATCAGCCCCAGCATTTT